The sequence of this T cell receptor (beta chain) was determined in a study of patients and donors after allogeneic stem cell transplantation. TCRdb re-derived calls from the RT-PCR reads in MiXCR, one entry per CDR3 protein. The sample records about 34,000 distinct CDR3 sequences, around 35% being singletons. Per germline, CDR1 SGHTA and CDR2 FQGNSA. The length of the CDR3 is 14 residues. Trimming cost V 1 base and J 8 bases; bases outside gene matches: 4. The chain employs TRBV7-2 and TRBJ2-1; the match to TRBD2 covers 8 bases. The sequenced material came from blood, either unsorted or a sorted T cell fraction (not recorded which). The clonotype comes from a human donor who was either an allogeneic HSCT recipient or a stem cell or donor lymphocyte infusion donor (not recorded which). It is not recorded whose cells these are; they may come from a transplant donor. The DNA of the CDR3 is TGTGCCAGCAGCTTAGTCGGGACTAGAGATGAGCAGTTCTTC. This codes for CASSLVGTRDEQFF.